This T cell receptor beta chain derives from a study of blood T cell repertoires in COVID-19. V gave up 6 bases and J gave up 5 bases; unmatched junction bases: 2. The CDR3 runs 12 residues. From germline, CDR1 is LGHNT and CDR2 FRNRAP. Those enrolled, adults aged roughly 18 to 90 years, came from about two dozen US areas. In the original workflow: Amplifying reference gene primers gave estimates of nucleated cell counts. Produced via immunoSEQ multiplex PCR; TCRdb's table is partial and in-frame only. For V, J and clone size, that table is used; D and trimming come from the DNA. The top ten hold 1.4% to 1.5% of the sample, which has 350,000 to 500,000 clones, around nine tenths seen once.

Specimen: PBMCs or T cells enriched from blood (not recorded which). The chain combines TRBV12-5 with TRBJ1-1, with TRBD1 matching 8 bases. The receptor's source is a woman younger than 30 who had been exposed to COVID-19. The CDR3 spells CASGTGVTEAFF. The CDR3 DNA follows: TGTGCTAGTGGGACAGGGGTTACTGAAGCTTTCTTT. Full variable domain (remainder filled in from reference TRBV12-5 and TRBJ1-1): DARVTQTPRHKVTEMGQEVTMRCQPILGHNTVFWYRQTMMQGLELLAYFRNRAPLDDSGMPKDRFSAEMPDATLATLKIQPSEPRDSAVYFCASGTGVTEAFFGQGTRLTVV.